This TCR beta chain was obtained from a study of T cell responses to AZD1222 COVID-19 vaccine. Study observations and caveats: Spike-specific TCR repertoires showed rising breadth and depth after two AZD1222 doses. The donor group comprised mostly white British people and more females; the analysis possibly underestimated clonal diversity.

The CDR3 spans 11 residues. Germline loops: CDR1 LNHDA, CDR2 SQIVND (reference sequence). Trimming stripped 3 bases from V and 4 bases from J, with 3 bases between. Using immunoSEQ multiplex PCR, the repertoire was profiled, and TCRdb retains in-frame clones only, with some absent. Of roughly 150,000 clones listed, roughly 88% are singletons. Turning to this clone: The antigen remains undetermined.

The chain has TRBV19 and TRBJ2-5; D call uncertain. The sequence was collected from an adult who received the AZD1222 COVID-19 vaccine. This sample comprised peripheral blood, obtained 28 days after the second AZD1222 dose. The CDR3 DNA reads as TGTGCCAGTAGTATGCGAGAGACCCAGTACTTC. The encoded protein is CASSMRETQYF.